This T cell receptor beta chain was found in a study of patients and donors after allogeneic stem cell transplantation. The sample holds many counts of this clonotype. The germline gene is not matched at one end of the junction; a read error may be the cause. TCRdb reprocessed the RT-PCR reads with MiXCR, giving one entry per CDR3 protein. The sample includes 920,000 or so distinct CDR3 sequences, more than 15% seen only once; the top ten take 6%. The germline V gene has CDR1 SGDLS and CDR2 YYNGEE. The CDR3 spans 13 residues. This chain links TRBV9 with TRBJ1-2; perhaps TRBD1 as D (5 bases). The sequenced sample was blood, either unsorted or a sorted T cell fraction (not recorded which). The sequence derives from a human donor who was either an allogeneic HSCT recipient or a stem cell or donor lymphocyte infusion donor (not recorded which). It is not recorded whose cells these are; they may come from a transplant donor. CDR3 sequence (DNA): TGCGCCAGCAGCGTTGACAGTAACTATGGCTACACCTTC. It specifies CASSVDSNYGYTF.